This T cell receptor (beta chain) was sequenced in a study of T cell changes during pregnancy in multiple sclerosis (dated by TCRdb to between 2019 and 2020). About the full investigation: The study examined how the T cell repertoire changed over the course of pregnancy in women with multiple sclerosis.

The germline V gene sets CDR1 to LGHNA and CDR2 to YNFKEQ. The CDR3 starts with the cysteine, ends with the phenylalanine, and has 15 residues. Here the CDR3 DNA is all that survives: 45 bases in frame from base 1. V loses 1 base at its end and J loses 0 bases; junction bases beyond the gene matches: 0. The library came from the immunoSEQ multiplex PCR assay. In its TCRdb copy, this immuneACCESS table keeps in-frame sequences only and misses some clones. Where compared with another copy, unresolved V genes explain less than half of these, and the others have no known cause. A total of under 75,000 clones appear in this sample, roughly 89% of them only once. The ten largest make up about 0.49% of the sample. A word on this clone: Its antigen target is currently unknown. No base qualities exist here, and no much larger clone lies one base off it.

The chain was built from TRBV4-2 and TRBJ2-1, with TRBD2 identical over 7 junction bases. The input for sequencing was CD4+ T cells from peripheral blood mononuclear cells, taken after pregnancy. This sequence originates from a female donor in good health, enrolled as a control in a pregnancy study. At the DNA level, the sequence is TGTGCCAGCAGCCAAGGGACTAGCTCCTACAATGAGCAGTTCTTC. The translation is CASSQGTSSYNEQFF.